Below are 30 T cell receptor beta chains sequenced from a single sample in a study of blood T cell repertoires in COVID-19. Clones were sequenced by immunoSEQ multiplex PCR, and TCRdb holds only the in-frame ones, with some missing. The sample contains roughly 140,000 clones, roughly nine tenths of which appear only once. Specimen: peripheral blood. The receptors shown here come from a woman between 65 and 79 years old with acute or convalescent COVID-19.

This chain links TRBV6-6 with TRBJ1-2, with a weak D call TRBD1 (6 bases). Germline assignment: CDR1 MNHNY and CDR2 SVGAGI (reference sequence). The length of the CDR3 is 14 residues. Trimming stripped 2 bases from V and 2 bases from J, with 9 bases between. This CDR3 reads CASSYPGENYGYTF. The CDR3 bases are TGTGCCAGCAGTTACCCAGGGGAAAACTATGGCTACACCTTC.

The chain uses TRBV2 and TRBJ1-5; 8 bases agree with TRBD1. This CDR3 comprises 16 residues. Trimming cost V 6 bases and J 6 bases; bases outside gene matches: 13. The germline CDR1 and CDR2 sequences are SNHLY and FYNNEI. Written as DNA, the CDR3 is TGTGCCAGCAGGAATTTTGGGCAGGGGGCGGGTCAGCCCCAGCATTTT. Its translation is CASRNFGQGAGQPQHF.

The chain joins TRBV7-2 to TRBJ1-1, with 7 nucleotides matching TRBD1. CDR3 length: 13 residues. J lost 5 bases, V lost 4 bases, and 4 bases had no gene match. Looked up from germline, CDR1 is SGHTA and CDR2 is FQGNSA. The CDR3 coding sequence is TGTGCCAGCAGCTACCAACAGGGGACTGAAGCTTTCTTT. It encodes CASSYQQGTEAFF.

The J gene is TRBJ1-2, the V gene TRBV14; D perhaps matches TRBD1 (5 bases). Germline CDR1 is SGHDN and CDR2 is FVKESK. Trimming took 1 base from V and 3 from J, leaving 15 bases between them. This CDR3 is 16 amino acids long. The CDR3 DNA follows: TGTGCCAGCAGCCAAGGTTTGGGAACAGGAGACTATGGCTACACCTTC. Its protein product is CASSQGLGTGDYGYTF.

The V and J genes are TRBV4-3 and TRBJ1-2; D possibly corresponds to TRBD1 (6 bases). The CDR3 length is 19 residues. With 1 base removed from V and 3 bases from J, the gap between germline ends came to 24 bases. Germline CDR1 LGHNA, CDR2 YSLEER. As DNA, the CDR3 is TGCGCCAGCAGCCAAGGGATTACAGGGCTAGTGGGACCGTACTATGGCTACACCTTC. Protein sequence: CASSQGITGLVGPYYGYTF.

This chain links TRBV6-5 with TRBJ1-1; D might be TRBD1 (5 bases). V gave up 0 bases and J gave up 7 bases, with 15 bases separating them. The CDR3 covers 15 residues. Per the germline V gene, CDR1 is MNHEY and CDR2 is SVGAGI. The CDR3 nucleotides are TGTGCCAGCAGTTACTCTTCAGGCGGGGGGAGTGAAGCTTTCTTT. It codes for CASSYSSGGGSEAFF.

The chain carries TRBV27 and TRBJ2-5; D remains ambiguous. V dropped 5 bases and J dropped 5 bases, with 9 bases sitting between them. CDR1 and CDR2 from the germline V gene are MNHEY and SMNVEV (reference sequence). The length of the CDR3 is 12 residues. This chain's CDR3 is CASSRIGETQYF. The CDR3 DNA follows: TGTGCCAGCAGTCGAATCGGGGAGACCCAGTACTTC.

This chain uses TRBV6-2 or TRBV6-3 with TRBJ2-7; D not certain. The germline V gene has CDR1 MNHEY and CDR2 SVGEGT. This CDR3 contains 16 residues. Trimming cost V 0 bases and J 3 bases, with 15 bases left between them. This CDR3 is CASSYSLSSRIYEQYF. As DNA, the CDR3 is TGTGCCAGCAGTTACTCGCTCTCTTCCAGGATCTACGAGCAGTACTTC.

The V call is TRBV19, the J call TRBJ1-1; the D gene is possibly TRBD1 (5 bases). The CDR3 loop spans 17 amino acids. Germline V gene sequence: CDR1 LNHDA, CDR2 SQIVND (reference sequence). The V end was cut by 3 bases, the J end by 1 base, with 18 bases between. The CDR3 loop is CASSIQPAGMGNTEAFF. The CDR3 DNA follows: TGTGCCAGTAGTATCCAGCCGGCAGGGATGGGGAACACTGAAGCTTTCTTT.

This sequence joins TRBV25-1 and TRBJ1-3, with D possibly being TRBD1 (6 bases). Deletions cut 8 bases from V and 2 bases from J, with 13 bases between. The CDR3 extends over 14 amino acids. Germline V gene data show CDR1 as MGHDK and CDR2 as SYGVNS. The CDR3 here is CASGWAGAGNTIYF. The CDR3 DNA reads TGTGCCAGCGGGTGGGCAGGGGCTGGAAACACCATATATTTT.

The chain joins TRBV18 to TRBJ1-6; D may be TRBD1 (6 bases). Trimming shortened V by 2 bases and J by 7 bases, and 9 bases separated the two germline ends. Germline loops: CDR1 KGHSH, CDR2 LQKENI. CDR3 length: 14 residues. The CDR3 region is CASSPRQENSPLHF. CDR3 coding DNA: TGTGCCAGCTCACCAAGACAGGAGAATTCACCCCTCCACTTT.

The V call is TRBV11-2, the J call TRBJ1-1, with D maybe TRBD1 (5 bases). This CDR3 is 17 amino acids long. V was shortened by 5 bases and J by 0 bases, with 19 bases between the two germline ends. Germline CDR1 is SGHAT and CDR2 is FQNNGV. The CDR3 region has the DNA TGTGCCAGCAGCCTATACCCCCCGACAGACGTGAACACTGAAGCTTTCTTT. It encodes CASSLYPPTDVNTEAFF.

This chain uses TRBV7-6 with TRBJ1-5, with TRBD1 matching over 7 bases. This CDR3 is 16 amino acids long. Per the germline V gene, CDR1 is SGHVS and CDR2 is FNYEAQ. J lost 6 bases, V lost 5 bases, and 13 bases had no gene match. CDR3 in amino acids: CASSEKTGAGGQPQHF. Here the CDR3 DNA reads TGTGCCAGCAGCGAGAAAACAGGGGCAGGGGGTCAGCCCCAGCATTTT.

The rearrangement links TRBV5-1 to TRBJ1-2, with D possibly being TRBD1 (5 bases). Trimming left V 2 bases short and J 1 base short, with 9 bases between. The germline V gene has CDR1 SGHRS and CDR2 YFSETQ. The CDR3 is 14 residues long. CDR3: CASSFDGHNYGYTF. DNA of the CDR3: TGCGCCAGCAGCTTCGATGGACATAACTATGGCTACACCTTC.

The chain combines TRBV7-8 with TRBJ2-7; 7 positions agree with TRBD2. Trimming took 5 bases from V and 3 from J; bases not matched to a gene: 13. Germline CDR1 reads SGHVS; CDR2 reads FQNEAQ. CDR3 length: 16 amino acids. CDR3 sequence (DNA): TGTGCCAGCAGCCCCCTGGGAATAGCGGGTAACTACGAGCAGTACGTC. Protein: CASSPLGIAGNYEQYV.

A single count supports this clone. This sequence joins TRBV2 and TRBJ2-2; D possibly corresponds to TRBD1 (5 bases). The CDR3 is 14 amino acids. V lost 6 bases to trimming and J lost 1 base, with 9 bases between them. Germline V gene lookup returns CDR1 SNHLY and CDR2 FYNNEI. The CDR3 DNA reads TGTGCCAGCAGGTGGCAGGGGAACACCGGGGAGCTGTTTTTT. Protein product: CASRWQGNTGELFF.

The rearrangement joins TRBV19 to TRBJ1-1; 8 nucleotides match TRBD1. Germline loops: CDR1 LNHDA, CDR2 SQIVND (reference sequence). Trimming took 5 bases from V and 2 from J; bases not matched to a gene: 10. The CDR3 runs to 16 residues. The CDR3 coding sequence is TGTGCCAGTAGTGTCGGTCAGGGGGCGATAAACACTGAAGCTTTCTTT. It translates to CASSVGQGAINTEAFF.

The rearrangement joins TRBV9 to TRBJ1-3, with D tentatively TRBD1 (6 bases). CDR1 SGDLS and CDR2 YYNGEE come from the germline V gene. CDR3 length: 16 amino acids. Trimming left V 2 bases short and J 0 bases short, with 12 bases between. CDR3 amino acids: CASSVSDSLSGNTIYF. In DNA form, the CDR3 reads TGTGCCAGCAGCGTCTCGGACAGCCTCTCTGGAAACACCATATATTTT.

The chain uses TRBV19 and TRBJ2-2; tentatively, D is TRBD2 (5 bases). CDR1 LNHDA and CDR2 SQIVND come from the germline V gene (reference sequence). The CDR3 contains 16 residues. V was shortened by 5 bases and J by 0 bases, with 13 bases between the two germline ends. The CDR3 region has the DNA TGTGCCAGTAGTCCGGGATTCGCCCCGAACACCGGGGAGCTGTTTTTT. Translated: CASSPGFAPNTGELFF.

The V gene is TRBV4-1, the J gene TRBJ1-2; D unclear. The V and J ends lost 2 bases and 0 bases respectively, with 10 bases between them. The CDR3 totals 15 residues. Germline V CDR1 and CDR2: MGHRA, YSYEKL. Here the CDR3 reads CASSQQPGANYGYTF. In DNA form, the CDR3 reads TGCGCCAGCAGCCAACAGCCCGGAGCTAACTATGGCTACACCTTC.

This clone came up once. The chain has TRBV5-1 and TRBJ1-1, with 7 bases that match TRBD1. The V and J ends lost 4 bases and 4 bases, in that order; junction bases with no gene match: 10. The CDR3 contains 15 residues. The V gene's germline CDR1 is SGHRS and CDR2 YFSETQ. The CDR3 spells CASSSQTGYSTEAFF. The CDR3 nucleotides are TGCGCCAGCAGCAGCCAGACAGGGTACTCCACTGAAGCTTTCTTT.

V and J are TRBV6-5 and TRBJ1-2, with TRBD1 matching 7 bases. Germline assignment: CDR1 MNHEY and CDR2 SVGAGI. V gave up 7 bases and J gave up 7 bases; unmatched junction bases: 9. The CDR3 runs to 13 residues. CDR3 region: CASTPTGPGGYTF. DNA of the CDR3: TGTGCCAGCACTCCGACAGGGCCGGGTGGCTACACCTTC.

The chain is built from TRBV4-1 and TRBJ1-2; no clear D gene. CDR3 length: 16 residues. In germline, CDR1 is MGHRA, CDR2 YSYEKL. Trimming took 1 base from V and 0 from J, leaving 12 bases between them. CDR3 in amino acids: CASSQGGQEANYGYTF. For the CDR3, the DNA is TGCGCCAGCAGCCAAGGAGGCCAGGAGGCTAACTATGGCTACACCTTC.

V usage is TRBV29-1 and J usage is TRBJ2-5; maybe TRBD1 (6 bases). Deletions cut 7 bases from V and 5 bases from J, with 14 bases between. The CDR3 consists of 12 residues. The V gene's germline CDR1 is SQVTM and CDR2 ANQGSEA. CDR3 amino acids: CSGLAGGETQYF. Here the CDR3 DNA reads TGCAGCGGACTGGCTGGGGGCGAGACCCAGTACTTC. The complete variable domain, with remaining parts taken from reference TRBV29-1 and TRBJ2-5, reads SAVISQKPSRDICQRGTSLTIQCQVDSQVTMMFWYRQQPGQSLTLIATANQGSEATYESGFVIDKFPISRPNLTFSTLTVSNMSPEDSSIYLCSGLAGGETQYFGPGTRLLVL.

The chain employs TRBV28 and TRBJ2-7, with 8 nucleotides matching TRBD2. J was trimmed by 2 bases and V by 6 bases; bases with no gene match: 12. CDR1 is MDHEN and CDR2 is SYDVKM in the germline V gene. The CDR3 is made up of 16 amino acids. The CDR3 region has the DNA TGTGCCAGCAGAGGGTTAGGAGCGGGGGCCGCCTACGAGCAGTACGTC. Its protein is CASRGLGAGAAYEQYV.

The rearrangement joins TRBV6-5 to TRBJ1-5, with D perhaps matching TRBD1 (5 bases). Germline-derived CDR1 and CDR2 are MNHEY and SVGAGI. Trimming removed 4 bases at V and 9 bases at J, with 16 bases between. This CDR3 has 14 amino acids. The CDR3 sequence: CASSSITGSRPQHF. CDR3 in DNA: TGTGCCAGCAGTTCAATTACAGGCTCACGGCCCCAGCATTTT.

The chain carries TRBV18 and TRBJ1-1; weak D call: TRBD1 (6 bases). In germline, CDR1 is KGHSH, CDR2 LQKENI. The V and J ends lost 5 bases and 3 bases respectively, with 16 bases between them. This CDR3 region has 15 residues. DNA for the CDR3: TGTGCCAGCTCAACACAAGGACAGATGGACACTGAAGCTTTCTTT. Protein product: CASSTQGQMDTEAFF.

The chain recombines TRBV7-8 with TRBJ1-5; 8 bases fit TRBD1. The J segment lost 8 bases and the V segment lost 3 bases, leaving 6 bases of the junction unmatched. The CDR3 is made up of 14 amino acids. Looked up from germline, CDR1 is SGHVS and CDR2 is FQNEAQ. The DNA for the CDR3 is TGTGCCAGCAGCTTCCGGACAGGGCAGAAGCCCCAGCATTTT. Protein product: CASSFRTGQKPQHF.

The V call is TRBV7-2, the J call TRBJ2-7; D gene unclear. CDR3 length: 12 residues. The germline V gene encodes CDR1 SGHTA and CDR2 FQGNSA. The V end lost 4 bases, the J end lost 7 bases, and 11 bases lay between the germline ends. The CDR3, as DNA: TGTGCCAGCAGCTACTATGATGCGGAGCAGTACTTC. Protein: CASSYYDAEQYF.

The rearrangement links TRBV5-1 to TRBJ2-5; weak D call: TRBD1 (6 bases). V was pared by 6 bases and J by 2 bases, with 14 bases between. Germline V CDR1 and CDR2: SGHRS, YFSETQ. The length of the CDR3 is 14 residues. The CDR3 DNA sequence: TGCGCCAGCAACCCGCCTGGACAGCAAGAGACCCAGTACTTC. Translated, it gives CASNPPGQQETQYF.